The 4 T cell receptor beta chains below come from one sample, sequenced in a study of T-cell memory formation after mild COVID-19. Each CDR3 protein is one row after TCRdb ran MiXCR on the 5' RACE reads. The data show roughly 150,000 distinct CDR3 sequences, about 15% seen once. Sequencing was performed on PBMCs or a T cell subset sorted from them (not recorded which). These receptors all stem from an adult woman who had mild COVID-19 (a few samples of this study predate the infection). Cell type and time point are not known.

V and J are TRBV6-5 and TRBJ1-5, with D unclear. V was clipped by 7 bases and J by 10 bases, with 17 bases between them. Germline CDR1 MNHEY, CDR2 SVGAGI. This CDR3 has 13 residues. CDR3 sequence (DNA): TGTGCCAGCACCGTAAGGAAGGGCCGCCCCCAGCATTTT. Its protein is CASTVRKGRPQHF.

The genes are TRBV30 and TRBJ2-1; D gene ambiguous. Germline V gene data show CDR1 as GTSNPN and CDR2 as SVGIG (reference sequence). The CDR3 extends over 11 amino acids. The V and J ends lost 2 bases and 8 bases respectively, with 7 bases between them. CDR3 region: CAWSNPYEQFF. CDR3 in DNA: TGTGCCTGGAGTAATCCGTATGAGCAGTTCTTC.

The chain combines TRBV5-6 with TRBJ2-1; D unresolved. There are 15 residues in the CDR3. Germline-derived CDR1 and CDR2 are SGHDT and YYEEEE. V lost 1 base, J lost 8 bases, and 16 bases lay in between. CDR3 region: CASSLWQARLHEQFF. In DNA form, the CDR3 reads TGTGCCAGCAGCTTGTGGCAGGCGCGTCTCCATGAGCAGTTCTTC.

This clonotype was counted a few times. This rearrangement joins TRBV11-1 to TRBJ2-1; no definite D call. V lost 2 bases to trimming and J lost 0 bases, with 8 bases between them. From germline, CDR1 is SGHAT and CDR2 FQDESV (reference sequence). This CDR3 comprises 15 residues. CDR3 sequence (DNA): TGTGCCAGCAGCTTACTCGGTAGCTCCTACAATGAGCAGTTCTTC. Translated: CASSLLGSSYNEQFF.